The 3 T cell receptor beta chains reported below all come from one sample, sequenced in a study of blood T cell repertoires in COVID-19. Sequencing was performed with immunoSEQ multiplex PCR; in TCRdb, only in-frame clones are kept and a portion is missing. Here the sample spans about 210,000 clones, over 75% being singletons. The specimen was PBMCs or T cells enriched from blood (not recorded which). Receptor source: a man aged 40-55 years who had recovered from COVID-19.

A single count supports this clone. The DNA for the CDR3 is TGTGCCAGCATGGTTGTGGGACAGGGACCCAAAAAACTGTTTTTT. This encodes CASMVVGQGPKKLFF. The V call is TRBV28, the J call TRBJ1-4; TRBD1 matches at 9 bases. The CDR3 extends over 15 amino acids. Germline loops: CDR1 MDHEN, CDR2 SYDVKM. The V segment lost 7 bases and the J segment 9 bases; nucleotides outside the gene matches: 12.

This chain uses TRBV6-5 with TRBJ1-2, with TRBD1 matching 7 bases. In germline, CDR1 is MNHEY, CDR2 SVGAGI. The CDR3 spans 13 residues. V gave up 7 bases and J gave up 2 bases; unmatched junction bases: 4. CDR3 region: CASTETGNYGYTF. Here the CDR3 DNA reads TGTGCCAGCACCGAGACAGGGAACTATGGCTACACCTTC.

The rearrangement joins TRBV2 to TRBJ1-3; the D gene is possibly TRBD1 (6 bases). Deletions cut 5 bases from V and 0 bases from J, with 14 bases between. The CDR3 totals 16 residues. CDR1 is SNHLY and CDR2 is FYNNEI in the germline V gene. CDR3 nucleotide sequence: TGTGCCAGCAGTCTGACAGGCGCCAGCTCTGGAAACACCATATATTTT. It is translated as CASSLTGASSGNTIYF.